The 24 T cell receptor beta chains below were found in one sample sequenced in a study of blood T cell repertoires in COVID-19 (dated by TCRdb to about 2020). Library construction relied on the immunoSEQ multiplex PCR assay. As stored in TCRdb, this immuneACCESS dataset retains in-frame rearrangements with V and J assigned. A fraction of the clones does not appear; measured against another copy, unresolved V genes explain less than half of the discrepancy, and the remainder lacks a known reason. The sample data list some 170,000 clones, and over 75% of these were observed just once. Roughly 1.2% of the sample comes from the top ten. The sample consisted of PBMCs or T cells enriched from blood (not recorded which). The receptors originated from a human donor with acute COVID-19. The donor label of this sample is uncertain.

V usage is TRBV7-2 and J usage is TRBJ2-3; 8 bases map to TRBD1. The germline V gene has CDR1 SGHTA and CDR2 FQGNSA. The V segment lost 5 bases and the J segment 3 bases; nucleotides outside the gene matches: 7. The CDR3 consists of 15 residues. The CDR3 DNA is TGTGCCAGCAGCGCCGACAGGGGCCCGACAGATACGCAGTATTTT. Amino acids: CASSADRGPTDTQYF.

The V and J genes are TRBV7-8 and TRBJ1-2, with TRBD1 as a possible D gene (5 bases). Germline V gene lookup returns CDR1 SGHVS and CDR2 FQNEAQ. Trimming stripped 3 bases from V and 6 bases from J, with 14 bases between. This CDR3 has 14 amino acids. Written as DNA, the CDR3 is TGTGCCAGCAGCTTGGGACTCAGGGTAGATGGCTACACCTTC. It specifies CASSLGLRVDGYTF. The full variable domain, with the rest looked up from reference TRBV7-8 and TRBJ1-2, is GAGVSQSPRYKVAKRGQDVALRCDPISGHVSLFWYQQALGQGPEFLTYFQNEAQLDKSGLPSDRFFAERPEGSVSTLKIQRTQQEDSAVYLCASSLGLRVDGYTFGSGTRLTVV.

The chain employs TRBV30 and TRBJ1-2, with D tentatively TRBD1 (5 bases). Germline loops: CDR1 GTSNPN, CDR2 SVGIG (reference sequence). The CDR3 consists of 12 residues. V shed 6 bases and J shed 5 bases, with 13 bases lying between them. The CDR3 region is CACWGRVYGYTF. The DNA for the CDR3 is TGTGCCTGTTGGGGCCGAGTGTATGGCTACACCTTC.

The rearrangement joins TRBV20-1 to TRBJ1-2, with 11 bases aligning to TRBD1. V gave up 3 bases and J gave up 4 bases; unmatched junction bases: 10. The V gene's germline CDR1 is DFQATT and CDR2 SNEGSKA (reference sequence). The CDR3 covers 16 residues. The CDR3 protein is CSASSQGQGGPYGYTF. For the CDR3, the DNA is TGCAGTGCTAGTTCTCAGGGACAGGGGGGCCCCTATGGCTACACCTTC.

The CDR3 spells CASSFLTGTSTDTQYF. CDR3 DNA: TGTGCCAGCAGTTTCCTCACCGGGACAAGCACAGATACGCAGTATTTT. The V call is TRBV27, the J call TRBJ2-3, with D perhaps matching TRBD1 (6 bases). The CDR3 contains 16 residues. Deletions cut 3 bases from V and 0 bases from J, with 13 bases between. Germline assignment: CDR1 MNHEY and CDR2 SMNVEV (reference sequence).

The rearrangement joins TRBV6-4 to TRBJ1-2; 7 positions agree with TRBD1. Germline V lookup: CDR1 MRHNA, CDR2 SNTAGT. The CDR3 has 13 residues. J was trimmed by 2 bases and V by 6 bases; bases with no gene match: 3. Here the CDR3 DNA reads TGTGCCAGCAGGACGGACAGGAACTATGGCTACACCTTC. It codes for CASRTDRNYGYTF.

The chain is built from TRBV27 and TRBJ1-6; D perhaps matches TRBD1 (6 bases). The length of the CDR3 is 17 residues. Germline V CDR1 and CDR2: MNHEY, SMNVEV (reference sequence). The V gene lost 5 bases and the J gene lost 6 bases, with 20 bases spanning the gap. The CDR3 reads CASSPRTVPGPNSPLHF. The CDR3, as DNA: TGTGCCAGCAGTCCTCGGACAGTCCCAGGCCCTAATTCACCCCTCCACTTT.

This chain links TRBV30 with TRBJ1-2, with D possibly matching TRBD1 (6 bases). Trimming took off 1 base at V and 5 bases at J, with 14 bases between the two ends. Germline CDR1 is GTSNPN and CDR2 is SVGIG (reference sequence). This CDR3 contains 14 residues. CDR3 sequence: CAWSAVRTVYGYTF. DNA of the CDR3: TGTGCCTGGAGTGCCGTCCGGACAGTGTATGGCTACACCTTC.

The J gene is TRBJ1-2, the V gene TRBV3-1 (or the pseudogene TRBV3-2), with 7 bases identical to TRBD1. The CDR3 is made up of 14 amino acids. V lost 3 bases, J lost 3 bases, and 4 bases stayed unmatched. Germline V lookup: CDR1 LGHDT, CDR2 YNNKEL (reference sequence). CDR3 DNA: TGTGCCAGCAGCCATCTCAGGGGGGACTATGGCTACACCTTC. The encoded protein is CASSHLRGDYGYTF.

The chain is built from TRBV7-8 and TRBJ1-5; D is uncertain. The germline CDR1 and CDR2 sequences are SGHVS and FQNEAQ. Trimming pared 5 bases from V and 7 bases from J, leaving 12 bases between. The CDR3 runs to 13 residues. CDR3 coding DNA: TGTGCCAGCAGCCGGGCGGTCGGGCAGCCCCAGCATTTT. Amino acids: CASSRAVGQPQHF. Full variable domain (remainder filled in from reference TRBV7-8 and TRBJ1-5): GAGVSQSPRYKVAKRGQDVALRCDPISGHVSLFWYQQALGQGPEFLTYFQNEAQLDKSGLPSDRFFAERPEGSVSTLKIQRTQQEDSAVYLCASSRAVGQPQHFGDGTRLSIL.

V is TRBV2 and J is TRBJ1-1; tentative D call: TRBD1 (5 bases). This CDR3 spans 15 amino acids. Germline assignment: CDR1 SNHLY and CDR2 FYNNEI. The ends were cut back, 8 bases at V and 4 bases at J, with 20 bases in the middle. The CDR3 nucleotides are TGTGCCAGCCTAGCAGGGAGGGGATCGGGCACTGAAGCTTTCTTT. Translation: CASLAGRGSGTEAFF.

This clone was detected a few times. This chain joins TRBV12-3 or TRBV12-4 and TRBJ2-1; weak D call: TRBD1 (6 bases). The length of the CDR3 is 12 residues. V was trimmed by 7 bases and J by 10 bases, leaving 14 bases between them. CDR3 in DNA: TGTGCCAGCAACACTCCGGGGACAGAGCAGTTCTTC. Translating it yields CASNTPGTEQFF.

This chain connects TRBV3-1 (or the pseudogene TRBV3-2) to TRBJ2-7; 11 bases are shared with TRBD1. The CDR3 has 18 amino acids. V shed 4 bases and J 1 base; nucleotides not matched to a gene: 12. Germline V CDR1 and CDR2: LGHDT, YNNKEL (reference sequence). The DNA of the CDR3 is TGTGCCAGCAGCCGGGGGGCACCGGGACAGGGGGGATCCTACGAGCAGTACTTC. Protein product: CASSRGAPGQGGSYEQYF.

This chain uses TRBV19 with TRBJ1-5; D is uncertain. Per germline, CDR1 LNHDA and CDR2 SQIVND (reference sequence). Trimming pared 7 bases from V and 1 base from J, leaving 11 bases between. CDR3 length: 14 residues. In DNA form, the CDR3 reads TGTGCCAGTAAGAAGGAGCGGAGCAATCAGCCCCAGCATTTT. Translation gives CASKKERSNQPQHF.

CDR3 protein: CATSGGTDTQYF. CDR3 nucleotides: TGTGCCACAAGCGGGGGGACAGATACGCAGTATTTT. The V gene is TRBV5-8, the J gene TRBJ2-3, with TRBD2 identical over 9 bases. The trim removed 9 bases at V and 3 bases at J, leaving 2 bases unmatched. Germline values: CDR1 SGHTS, CDR2 YDEGEE. CDR3 length: 12 amino acids. Variable domain in full (rest from reference TRBV5-8 and TRBJ2-3): EAGVTQSPTHLIKTRGQQATLRCSPISGHTSVYWYQQALGLGLQFLLWYDEGEERNRGNFPPRFSGRQFPNYSSELNVNALELEDSALYLCATSGGTDTQYFGPGTRLTVL.

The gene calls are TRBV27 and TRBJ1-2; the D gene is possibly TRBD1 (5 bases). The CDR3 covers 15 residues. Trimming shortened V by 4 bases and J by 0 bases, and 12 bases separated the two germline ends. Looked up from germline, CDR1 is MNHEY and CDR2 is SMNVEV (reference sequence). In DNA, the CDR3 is TGTGCCAGCAGTTCAACAGGCGGAGCTAACTATGGCTACACCTTC. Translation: CASSSTGGANYGYTF.

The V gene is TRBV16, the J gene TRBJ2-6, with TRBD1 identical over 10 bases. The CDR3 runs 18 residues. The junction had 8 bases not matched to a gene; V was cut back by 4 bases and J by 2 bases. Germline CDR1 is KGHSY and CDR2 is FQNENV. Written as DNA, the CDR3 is TGTGCCAGCAGCCCCGACAGGGGGCTAGCTGCTGGGGCCAACGTCCTGACTTTC. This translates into CASSPDRGLAAGANVLTF.

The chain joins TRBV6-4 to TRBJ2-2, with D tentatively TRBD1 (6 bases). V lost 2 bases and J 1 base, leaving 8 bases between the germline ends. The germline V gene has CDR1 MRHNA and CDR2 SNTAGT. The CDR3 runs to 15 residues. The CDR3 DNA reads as TGTGCCAGCAGTGACAGGGGGAGGAACACCGGGGAGCTGTTTTTT. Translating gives CASSDRGRNTGELFF.

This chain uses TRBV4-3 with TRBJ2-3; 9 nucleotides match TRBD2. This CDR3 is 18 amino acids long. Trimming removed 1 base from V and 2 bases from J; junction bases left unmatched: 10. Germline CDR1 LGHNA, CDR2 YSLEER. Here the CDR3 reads CASSQALWRGGFTDTQYF. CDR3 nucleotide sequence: TGCGCCAGCAGCCAAGCCTTATGGCGGGGGGGCTTCACAGATACGCAGTATTTT.

CDR3 coding DNA: TGTGCCAGCAGTCAGGGCACTGAAGCTTTCTTT. As protein: CASSQGTEAFF. The chain has TRBV6-2 or TRBV6-3 and TRBJ1-1, with D possibly being TRBD1 (5 bases). Trimming removed 5 bases at V and 4 bases at J, with 5 bases between. The germline V gene encodes CDR1 MNHEY and CDR2 SVGEGT. This CDR3 region has 11 residues.

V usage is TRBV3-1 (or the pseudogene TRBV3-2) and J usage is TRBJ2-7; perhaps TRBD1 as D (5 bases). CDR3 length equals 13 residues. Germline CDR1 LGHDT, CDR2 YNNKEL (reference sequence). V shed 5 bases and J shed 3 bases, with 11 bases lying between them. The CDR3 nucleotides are TGTGCCAGCAGCTGGCCTCAGGGCTACGAGCAGTACTTC. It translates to CASSWPQGYEQYF.

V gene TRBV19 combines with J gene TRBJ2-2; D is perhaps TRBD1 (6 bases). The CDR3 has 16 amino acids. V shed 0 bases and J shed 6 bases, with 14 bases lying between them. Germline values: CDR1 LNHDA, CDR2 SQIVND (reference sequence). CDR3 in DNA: TGTGCCAGTAGTATAGATGGAGCAGGGGTCGCCGGGGAGCTGTTTTTT. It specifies CASSIDGAGVAGELFF.

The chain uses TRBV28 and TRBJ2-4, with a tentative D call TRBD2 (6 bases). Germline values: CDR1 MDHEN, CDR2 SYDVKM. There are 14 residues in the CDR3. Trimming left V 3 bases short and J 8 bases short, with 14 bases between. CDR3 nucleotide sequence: TGTGCCAGCAGTTTGGGGGGAAACTTGGACATTCAGTACTTC. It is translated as CASSLGGNLDIQYF.

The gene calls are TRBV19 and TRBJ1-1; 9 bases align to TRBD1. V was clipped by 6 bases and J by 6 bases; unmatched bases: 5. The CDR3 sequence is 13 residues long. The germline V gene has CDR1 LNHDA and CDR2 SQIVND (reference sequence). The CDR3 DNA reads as TGTGCCAGTAGGGACAGGGGAGTTTCTGAAGCTTTCTTT. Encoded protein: CASRDRGVSEAFF.